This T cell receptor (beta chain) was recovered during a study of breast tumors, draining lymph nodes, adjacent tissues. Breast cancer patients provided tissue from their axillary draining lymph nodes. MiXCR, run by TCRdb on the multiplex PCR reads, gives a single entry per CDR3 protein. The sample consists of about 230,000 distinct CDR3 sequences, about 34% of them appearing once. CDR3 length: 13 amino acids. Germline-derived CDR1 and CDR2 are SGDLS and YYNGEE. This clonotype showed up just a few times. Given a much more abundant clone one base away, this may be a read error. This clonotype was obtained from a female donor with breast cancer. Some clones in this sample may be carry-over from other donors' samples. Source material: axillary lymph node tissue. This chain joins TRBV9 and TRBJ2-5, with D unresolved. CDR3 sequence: CASSVDGQETRYF. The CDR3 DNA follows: TGTGCCAGCAGCGTTGACGGCCAAGAGACCCGGTACTTC.